Shown below are 27 T cell receptor beta chains from a single sample sequenced in a study of T-cell memory formation after mild COVID-19. TCRdb ran MiXCR on the 5' RACE reads and lists one entry per CDR3 protein. The sample contains 250,000 to 300,000 distinct CDR3 sequences, about 20% of which appear only once. The specimen sequenced was PBMCs or a T cell subset sorted from them (not recorded which). The receptor set was obtained from a man between 18 and 35 years old who had mild COVID-19 (a few samples of this study predate the infection). Cell type and time point are not known.

This clonotype occurred a few times. The chain couples TRBV9 to TRBJ2-7; 8 bases fit TRBD2. In germline, CDR1 is SGDLS, CDR2 YYNGEE. This CDR3 contains 12 residues. The trim removed 10 bases at V and 4 bases at J, leaving 7 bases unmatched. The CDR3 reads CASGRGGYEQYF. The CDR3 nucleotides read TGTGCCTCCGGCCGGGGGGGATACGAGCAGTACTTC. The variable domain in full, completed from reference TRBV9 and TRBJ2-7, reads DSGVTQTPKHLITATGQRVTLRCSPRSGDLSVYWYQQSLDQGLQFLIQYYNGEERAKGNILERFSAQQFPDLHSELNLSSLELGDSALYFCASGRGGYEQYFGPGTRLTVT.

The rearrangement uses TRBV4-1 and TRBJ1-5; TRBD1 matches 7 bases. CDR3 length: 15 amino acids. Germline V CDR1 and CDR2: MGHRA, YSYEKL. With V trimmed by 2 bases and J by 4 bases, 5 bases remained unmatched. CDR3 in amino acids: CASSQTQGQNQPQHF. The CDR3 DNA reads as TGCGCCAGCAGCCAAACACAGGGGCAAAATCAGCCCCAGCATTTT.

This clonotype has more than one count but fewer than ten. The rearrangement uses TRBV20-1 and TRBJ2-5; D tentatively reads TRBD1 or TRBD2 (5 bases each). V dropped 3 bases and J dropped 1 base, with 9 bases sitting between them. Germline CDR1 is DFQATT and CDR2 is SNEGSKA (reference sequence). The CDR3 runs to 13 residues. The chain's CDR3 is CSARFGAQETQYF. The DNA for the CDR3 is TGCAGTGCTAGGTTCGGGGCCCAAGAGACCCAGTACTTC.

The table lists this clonotype with a few counts. V is TRBV7-6 and J is TRBJ1-5, with D possibly matching TRBD1 (6 bases). Germline-derived CDR1 and CDR2 are SGHVS and FNYEAQ. This CDR3 contains 15 residues. Trimming stripped 1 base from V and 2 bases from J, with 9 bases between. The CDR3 sequence: CASSLEGGRNQPQHF. CDR3 DNA sequence: TGTGCCAGCAGCTTAGAAGGGGGACGCAATCAGCCCCAGCATTTT.

V usage is TRBV12-3 or TRBV12-4 and J usage is TRBJ2-1; no clear D. The CDR3 runs 14 residues. Trimming removed 1 base at V and 10 bases at J, with 14 bases between. The CDR3 sequence is CASSLGILASEQFF. The CDR3, as DNA: TGTGCCAGCAGTTTAGGGATCCTTGCGTCCGAGCAGTTCTTC.

This clonotype was counted at least ten times. V gene TRBV12-3 or TRBV12-4 combines with J gene TRBJ2-3, with D hard to call. This CDR3 region has 15 residues. V was trimmed by 3 bases and J by 4 bases, leaving 14 bases between them. The CDR3 nucleotides read TGTGCCAGCAGTTTTAAAGTTGGTGGCGCAGATACGCAGTATTTT. It translates to CASSFKVGGADTQYF.

The chain carries TRBV2 and TRBJ2-7, with D possibly matching TRBD2 (5 bases). Looked up from germline, CDR1 is SNHLY and CDR2 is FYNNEI. The length of the CDR3 is 14 residues. Between the trimmed V and J ends, which lost 0 bases and 4 bases, there was a span of 10 bases. The CDR3 DNA reads TGTGCCAGCAGTGAAGCGCTTCGGACTTACGAGCAGTACGTC. Protein product: CASSEALRTYEQYV.

This clonotype has a handful of counts. The V and J genes are TRBV12-3 or TRBV12-4 and TRBJ1-1; perhaps TRBD1 as D (6 bases). The CDR3 loop spans 14 amino acids. V was shortened by 5 bases and J by 0 bases, with 10 bases between the two germline ends. CDR3 sequence (DNA): TGTGCCAGCAGTCGTAGACAGGTGAACACTGAAGCTTTCTTT. Its protein is CASSRRQVNTEAFF.

This clonotype came up a few times. V gene TRBV7-3 combines with J gene TRBJ2-3; 13 bases align to TRBD2. Germline V gene lookup returns CDR1 SGHTA and CDR2 FQGTGA. The V and J ends lost 4 bases and 2 bases, in that order; junction bases with no gene match: 6. The CDR3 runs to 17 residues. CDR3 loop: CASSSSGLAGVTDTQYF. The CDR3 bases are TGTGCCAGCAGCTCCTCAGGACTAGCGGGGGTCACAGATACGCAGTATTTT.

This clonotype was observed many times. The J gene is TRBJ2-5, the V gene TRBV5-1, with D tentatively TRBD2 (6 bases). The V gene lost 0 bases and the J gene lost 3 bases, with 12 bases spanning the gap. There are 15 residues in the CDR3. The germline V gene has CDR1 SGHRS and CDR2 YFSETQ. DNA of the CDR3: TGCGCCAGCAGCTTGGTGGCTAGCGATGAAGAGACCCAGTACTTC. Protein sequence: CASSLVASDEETQYF.

V and J are TRBV3-1 and TRBJ2-7; D gene uncertain. The CDR3 runs 17 residues. Deletions cut 0 bases from V and 0 bases from J, with 15 bases between. The germline gives CDR1 LGHDT, CDR2 YNNKEL (reference sequence). CDR3 sequence: CASSQDVGHRISYEQYV. DNA for the CDR3: TGTGCCAGCAGCCAAGATGTTGGGCATCGGATCTCCTACGAGCAGTACGTC.

This clonotype has only a few counts. The J gene is TRBJ1-3, the V gene TRBV10-1, with TRBD1 matching over 9 bases. V trimming: 6 bases; J trimming: 4 bases; junction bases outside the gene matches: 4. Looked up from germline, CDR1 is WNHNN and CDR2 is SYGVQD (reference sequence). The CDR3 has 14 residues. The CDR3 spells CASSPGQGGNTIYF. The CDR3, as DNA: TGCGCCAGCAGCCCGGGACAGGGAGGAAACACCATATATTTT.

J is TRBJ1-4 and V is TRBV6-4; D gene ambiguous. There are 14 residues in the CDR3. The germline CDR1 and CDR2 sequences are MRHNA and SNTAGT. The V end was cut by 4 bases, the J end by 7 bases, with 13 bases between. The CDR3 spells CASSASGHGEKLFF. Here the CDR3 DNA reads TGTGCCAGCAGTGCTTCTGGGCACGGTGAAAAACTGTTTTTT.

The rearrangement joins TRBV5-1 to TRBJ2-1, with 10 bases aligning to TRBD1. V was clipped by 4 bases and J by 9 bases; unmatched bases: 13. This CDR3 comprises 16 residues. The germline V gene has CDR1 SGHRS and CDR2 YFSETQ. CDR3 sequence (DNA): TGCGCCAGCAGCAACCTGACAGGGGGCGATATTAGTGAGCAGTTCTTC. Translation: CASSNLTGGDISEQFF.

The sample holds a few counts of this clonotype. This rearrangement joins TRBV7-2 to TRBJ2-7, with TRBD2 matching over 14 bases. Germline V CDR1 and CDR2: SGHTA, FQGNSA. This CDR3 has 18 amino acids. Losses at the gene ends were 5 bases for V and 0 bases for J; bases not matched to a gene: 9. The CDR3 protein is CASSPRTSGGTVSYEQYF. CDR3 nucleotide sequence: TGTGCCAGCAGCCCCAGGACTAGCGGGGGGACGGTCTCCTACGAGCAGTACTTC.

The genes are TRBV6-5 and TRBJ2-2; no clear D. Germline CDR1 reads MNHEY; CDR2 reads SVGAGI. The ends were cut back, 6 bases at V and 0 bases at J, with 11 bases in the middle. The CDR3 runs to 15 residues. The CDR3 sequence: CASREYIANTGELFF. In DNA form, the CDR3 reads TGTGCCAGCAGAGAGTACATCGCGAACACCGGGGAGCTGTTTTTT.

This clonotype was recorded many times. The CDR3 is CASTTGRSATQYF. The CDR3 DNA follows: TGTGCCTCCACGACAGGGCGGTCAGCGACCCAGTACTTC. The chain couples TRBV7-2 to TRBJ2-5; 7 bases agree with TRBD1. Trimming took 11 bases from V and 7 from J; bases not matched to a gene: 13. Germline V gene data show CDR1 as SGHTA and CDR2 as FQGNSA. The CDR3 is made up of 13 amino acids. Combining the CDR3 with reference TRBV7-2 and TRBJ2-5 gives the whole variable domain GAGVSQSPSNKVTEKGKDVELRCDPISGHTALYWYRQSLGQGLEFLIYFQGNSAPDKSGLPSDRFSAERTGGSVSTLTIQRTQQEDSAVYLCASTTGRSATQYFGPGTRLLVL.

The rearrangement joins TRBV14 to TRBJ2-1; D is possibly TRBD2 (5 bases). V was cut by 0 bases and J by 6 bases, with 6 bases left in between. Germline V gene lookup returns CDR1 SGHDN and CDR2 FVKESK. The CDR3 is 13 amino acids. In DNA, the CDR3 is TGTGCCAGCAGCCAAGATGGGAGCAATGAGCAGTTCTTC. This sequence encodes CASSQDGSNEQFF.

This clonotype was counted many times. The chain links TRBV6-2 or TRBV6-3 to TRBJ2-7; D is uncertain. The CDR3 has 15 residues. Germline loops: CDR1 MNHEY, CDR2 SVGEGT. Trimming left V 2 bases short and J 3 bases short, with 14 bases between. The CDR3 reads CASSYSPAAFYEQYF. The CDR3 DNA sequence: TGTGCCAGCAGTTACAGTCCGGCGGCCTTCTACGAGCAGTACTTC.

This clonotype has a count of ten or more. The genes are TRBV12-3 or TRBV12-4 and TRBJ2-1; D remains ambiguous. The CDR3 sequence is 12 residues long. V lost 4 bases and J lost 5, with 6 bases in between. The CDR3 loop is CASSSRNNEQFF. Here the CDR3 DNA reads TGTGCCAGCAGTTCCCGAAACAATGAGCAGTTCTTC.

This clonotype has only a few counts. The V and J genes are TRBV18 and TRBJ2-7; 10 bases agree with TRBD1. Germline values: CDR1 KGHSH, CDR2 LQKENI. The CDR3 consists of 15 residues. V dropped 6 bases and J dropped 0; count of bases not matched to a gene: 5. The CDR3: CASSGTGDSSYEQYF. The CDR3 DNA is TGTGCCAGCTCCGGGACAGGGGACTCCTCCTACGAGCAGTACTTC.

The gene calls are TRBV9 and TRBJ1-2; 9 nucleotides match TRBD1. CDR3 length equals 15 residues. Trimming removed 3 bases from V and 4 bases from J; junction bases left unmatched: 7. CDR1 is SGDLS, CDR2 YYNGEE, per germline. CDR3 coding DNA: TGTGCCAGCAGCGGGTTCCCGGGACAGGGCTATGGCTACACCTTC. Amino acids: CASSGFPGQGYGYTF.

This chain uses TRBV4-1 with TRBJ2-1, with unresolved D. Trimming took 2 bases from V and 10 from J, leaving 12 bases between them. Germline CDR1 is MGHRA and CDR2 is YSYEKL. The CDR3 length is 13 residues. In nucleotides, the CDR3 is TGCGCCAGCAGCCAAAACGGACCCTCCGAGCAGTTCTTC. It encodes CASSQNGPSEQFF.

The V gene is TRBV7-2, the J gene TRBJ1-2, with D possibly matching TRBD1 (5 bases). The CDR3 contains 16 residues. The germline V gene encodes CDR1 SGHTA and CDR2 FQGNSA. V was clipped by 1 base and J by 4 bases, with 16 bases between them. CDR3 coding DNA: TGTGCCAGCAGCTTAGGAGGGACCGGGACCTTCTATGGCTACACCTTC. The encoded protein is CASSLGGTGTFYGYTF.

This clonotype came up a few times. The J gene is TRBJ1-2, the V gene TRBV29-1; a weak D match, TRBD1 (5 bases). V gave up 4 bases and J gave up 8 bases, with 8 bases separating them. CDR3 length: 10 amino acids. The germline gives CDR1 SQVTM, CDR2 ANQGSEA. The CDR3 protein is CSVGDSGYTF. As DNA, the CDR3 is TGCAGCGTTGGGGACTCAGGCTACACCTTC.

V is TRBV20-1 and J is TRBJ2-5; 12 nucleotides agree with TRBD2. This CDR3 contains 15 residues. Trimming at V came to 0 bases and at J to 5 bases, leaving 4 bases not matched to a gene. Germline CDR1 and CDR2: DFQATT and SNEGSKA (reference sequence). The CDR3 DNA follows: TGCAGTGCTAGAGATACTAGCGGGGGGAGGGAGACCCAGTACTTC. Its protein product is CSARDTSGGRETQYF.

This chain links TRBV25-1 with TRBJ1-4; D is possibly TRBD1 (5 bases). This CDR3 spans 14 amino acids. Trimming left V 4 bases short and J 5 bases short, with 11 bases between. Germline CDR1 reads MGHDK; CDR2 reads SYGVNS. CDR3 bases: TGTGCCAGCAGTGGGTCAGGGAGCAATGAAAAACTGTTTTTT. Amino acid sequence: CASSGSGSNEKLFF.